Listed below are T cell receptor beta chains from one sample, sequenced in a study of T cell responses to AZD1222 COVID-19 vaccine. Using immunoSEQ multiplex PCR, the repertoire was profiled, and TCRdb retains in-frame clones only, with some absent. The sample holds around 110,000 clones, roughly 92% seen once. The specimen comprised peripheral blood, sampled 28 days after the second AZD1222 dose. These receptors were taken from an adult who received the AZD1222 COVID-19 vaccine. CDR3s include the opening cysteine and the closing phenylalanine or tryptophan. Clone size appears in some rows only: once, few, many, or a class for an expanded clone.

>.|TRBJ2-7|TRBV11-2
CASSSTGGASYEQYF
>.|TRBJ2-3|TRBV18
CASSPSTDTQYF
>once|TRBJ1-2|TRBV3-1/TRBV3-2
CASSQPRDRGIGYTF
>.|TRBJ1-5|TRBV28
CASRQTGVGKQPQHF
>.|TRBJ1-2|TRBV28
CASGSNYGYTF
>.|TRBJ1-4|TRBV27
CASSSDRVGREKLFF
>.|TRBJ2-7|TRBV19
CASSIAGGGYEQYF
>.|TRBJ1-6|TRBV28
CASSVTGPPSPLHF
>.|TRBJ2-7|TRBV10-3
CAIALAGNGEQYF
>.|TRBJ1-3|TRBV5-1
CASSLTLAGPGQVDSGNTIYF
>.|TRBJ2-7|TRBV7-8
CASSLAGRFEQYF
>.|TRBJ1-2|TRBV11-2
CASSQRPQASNYGYTF
>.|TRBJ1-3|TRBV28
CASRLVGLGNTIYF
>.|TRBJ1-2|TRBV11-3
CASSSRGADYGYTF
>.|TRBJ1-1|TRBV18
CASSGQSNTEAFF
>.|TRBJ1-3|TRBV5-1
CASSPQGAFGNTIYF
>.|TRBJ2-5|TRBV19
CASNPTSGIWETQYF
>.|TRBJ2-7|TRBV5-1
CASSHKPGSPITYEQYF
>.|TRBJ2-7|TRBV30
CAWSLIAGGSYEQYF
>.|TRBJ1-1|TRBV10-1
CASSEGSTEAFF
>.|TRBJ2-1|TRBV11-2
CASSLSGRLNNEQFF
>.|TRBJ2-7|TRBV24-1
CATSDFGVAGVYEQYF
>.|TRBJ1-5|TRBV18
CASSRGDNQPQHF
>.|TRBJ2-1|TRBV18
CASSPGLAAYNEQFF
>.|TRBJ2-7|TRBV6-5
CASTSAGGSYEQYF